The clone carrying this T cell receptor beta chain has at least ten counts. Indicated time point: newly diagnosed GD, antithyroid drugs for less than 3 months. There was RNA extracted from PBMCs, and the TCR library was made from it. This record comes from a study of regulatory T cells in long-lasting Graves disease. Researchers made TCR beta libraries by using iRepertoire HTBI primers and running Arm-PCR on CDR3 regions. TCRdb used MiXCR to reprocess the multiplex PCR reads, holding one entry per CDR3 protein. The sample has 540,000 or so distinct CDR3 sequences; around an eighth are singletons. These data were also reused for a study on T cells in Graves' hyperthyroidism and ophthalmopathy.

Here the sequenced sample was peripheral blood mononuclear cells (PBMCs), taken at new diagnosis, from a patient treated with antithyroid drugs. The clonotype comes from a man in his thirties or forties with Graves disease.

This chain's CDR3 is CAWSVLSGKGGELFF. DNA of the CDR3: TGTGCCTGGAGTGTACTCTCCGGGAAAGGCGGGGAGCTGTTTTTT. The chain employs TRBV30 and TRBJ2-2; tentative D call: TRBD2 (5 bases). The V end lost 0 bases, the J end lost 7 bases, and 15 bases lay between the germline ends. Germline lookup yields CDR1 GTSNPN and CDR2 SVGIG (reference sequence). This CDR3 is 15 amino acids long.